The clone carrying this TCR beta chain was observed a few times. V gave up 5 bases and J gave up 3 bases; unmatched junction bases: 14. The CDR3 is made up of 18 amino acids. Germline CDR1 reads SNHLY; CDR2 reads FYNNEI. The sample is drawn from a study of T cell responses to AZD1222 COVID-19 vaccine. Using immunoSEQ multiplex PCR, the repertoire was profiled, and TCRdb retains in-frame clones only, with some absent. Found here are 100,000 or so clones, about 88% of them singletons; the top ten hold approximately 15%. The sequences come from peripheral blood, collected on day 0 of AZD1222 vaccination. The chain uses TRBV2 and TRBJ2-7; 12 positions match TRBD1. The receptor was derived from an adult in good health. The CDR3: CASSSGTGGREWYYEQYF. DNA for the CDR3: TGTGCCAGCAGTTCCGGGACAGGGGGCCGGGAGTGGTACTACGAGCAGTACTTC.